This T cell receptor (beta chain) was obtained from a study of blood T cell repertoires in COVID-19. The overall study: Spain, Italy and the United States supplied samples that represented acute and convalescent COVID-19.

In the original processing: Estimated nucleated cell counts came from reference gene primer amplification. The assay was immunoSEQ multiplex PCR, and TCRdb's table has in-frame clones only and misses some. The D gene and trimming were derived from the DNA, and the V and J assignments and clone size from that table. This table has some 160,000 clones, roughly 90% appearing once. This CDR3 has 15 amino acids. The germline V gene encodes CDR1 MGHRA and CDR2 YSYEKL. V trimming: 3 bases; J trimming: 3 bases; junction bases outside the gene matches: 6. This receptor was taken from a woman in her sixties or seventies with acute or convalescent COVID-19. The chain is built from TRBV4-1 and TRBJ2-5; 8 bases map to TRBD1. Sequenced material: peripheral blood. The CDR3 is CASSQVGTGEETQYF. The CDR3 DNA reads TGCGCCAGCAGCCAGGTAGGGACAGGAGAAGAGACCCAGTACTTC.